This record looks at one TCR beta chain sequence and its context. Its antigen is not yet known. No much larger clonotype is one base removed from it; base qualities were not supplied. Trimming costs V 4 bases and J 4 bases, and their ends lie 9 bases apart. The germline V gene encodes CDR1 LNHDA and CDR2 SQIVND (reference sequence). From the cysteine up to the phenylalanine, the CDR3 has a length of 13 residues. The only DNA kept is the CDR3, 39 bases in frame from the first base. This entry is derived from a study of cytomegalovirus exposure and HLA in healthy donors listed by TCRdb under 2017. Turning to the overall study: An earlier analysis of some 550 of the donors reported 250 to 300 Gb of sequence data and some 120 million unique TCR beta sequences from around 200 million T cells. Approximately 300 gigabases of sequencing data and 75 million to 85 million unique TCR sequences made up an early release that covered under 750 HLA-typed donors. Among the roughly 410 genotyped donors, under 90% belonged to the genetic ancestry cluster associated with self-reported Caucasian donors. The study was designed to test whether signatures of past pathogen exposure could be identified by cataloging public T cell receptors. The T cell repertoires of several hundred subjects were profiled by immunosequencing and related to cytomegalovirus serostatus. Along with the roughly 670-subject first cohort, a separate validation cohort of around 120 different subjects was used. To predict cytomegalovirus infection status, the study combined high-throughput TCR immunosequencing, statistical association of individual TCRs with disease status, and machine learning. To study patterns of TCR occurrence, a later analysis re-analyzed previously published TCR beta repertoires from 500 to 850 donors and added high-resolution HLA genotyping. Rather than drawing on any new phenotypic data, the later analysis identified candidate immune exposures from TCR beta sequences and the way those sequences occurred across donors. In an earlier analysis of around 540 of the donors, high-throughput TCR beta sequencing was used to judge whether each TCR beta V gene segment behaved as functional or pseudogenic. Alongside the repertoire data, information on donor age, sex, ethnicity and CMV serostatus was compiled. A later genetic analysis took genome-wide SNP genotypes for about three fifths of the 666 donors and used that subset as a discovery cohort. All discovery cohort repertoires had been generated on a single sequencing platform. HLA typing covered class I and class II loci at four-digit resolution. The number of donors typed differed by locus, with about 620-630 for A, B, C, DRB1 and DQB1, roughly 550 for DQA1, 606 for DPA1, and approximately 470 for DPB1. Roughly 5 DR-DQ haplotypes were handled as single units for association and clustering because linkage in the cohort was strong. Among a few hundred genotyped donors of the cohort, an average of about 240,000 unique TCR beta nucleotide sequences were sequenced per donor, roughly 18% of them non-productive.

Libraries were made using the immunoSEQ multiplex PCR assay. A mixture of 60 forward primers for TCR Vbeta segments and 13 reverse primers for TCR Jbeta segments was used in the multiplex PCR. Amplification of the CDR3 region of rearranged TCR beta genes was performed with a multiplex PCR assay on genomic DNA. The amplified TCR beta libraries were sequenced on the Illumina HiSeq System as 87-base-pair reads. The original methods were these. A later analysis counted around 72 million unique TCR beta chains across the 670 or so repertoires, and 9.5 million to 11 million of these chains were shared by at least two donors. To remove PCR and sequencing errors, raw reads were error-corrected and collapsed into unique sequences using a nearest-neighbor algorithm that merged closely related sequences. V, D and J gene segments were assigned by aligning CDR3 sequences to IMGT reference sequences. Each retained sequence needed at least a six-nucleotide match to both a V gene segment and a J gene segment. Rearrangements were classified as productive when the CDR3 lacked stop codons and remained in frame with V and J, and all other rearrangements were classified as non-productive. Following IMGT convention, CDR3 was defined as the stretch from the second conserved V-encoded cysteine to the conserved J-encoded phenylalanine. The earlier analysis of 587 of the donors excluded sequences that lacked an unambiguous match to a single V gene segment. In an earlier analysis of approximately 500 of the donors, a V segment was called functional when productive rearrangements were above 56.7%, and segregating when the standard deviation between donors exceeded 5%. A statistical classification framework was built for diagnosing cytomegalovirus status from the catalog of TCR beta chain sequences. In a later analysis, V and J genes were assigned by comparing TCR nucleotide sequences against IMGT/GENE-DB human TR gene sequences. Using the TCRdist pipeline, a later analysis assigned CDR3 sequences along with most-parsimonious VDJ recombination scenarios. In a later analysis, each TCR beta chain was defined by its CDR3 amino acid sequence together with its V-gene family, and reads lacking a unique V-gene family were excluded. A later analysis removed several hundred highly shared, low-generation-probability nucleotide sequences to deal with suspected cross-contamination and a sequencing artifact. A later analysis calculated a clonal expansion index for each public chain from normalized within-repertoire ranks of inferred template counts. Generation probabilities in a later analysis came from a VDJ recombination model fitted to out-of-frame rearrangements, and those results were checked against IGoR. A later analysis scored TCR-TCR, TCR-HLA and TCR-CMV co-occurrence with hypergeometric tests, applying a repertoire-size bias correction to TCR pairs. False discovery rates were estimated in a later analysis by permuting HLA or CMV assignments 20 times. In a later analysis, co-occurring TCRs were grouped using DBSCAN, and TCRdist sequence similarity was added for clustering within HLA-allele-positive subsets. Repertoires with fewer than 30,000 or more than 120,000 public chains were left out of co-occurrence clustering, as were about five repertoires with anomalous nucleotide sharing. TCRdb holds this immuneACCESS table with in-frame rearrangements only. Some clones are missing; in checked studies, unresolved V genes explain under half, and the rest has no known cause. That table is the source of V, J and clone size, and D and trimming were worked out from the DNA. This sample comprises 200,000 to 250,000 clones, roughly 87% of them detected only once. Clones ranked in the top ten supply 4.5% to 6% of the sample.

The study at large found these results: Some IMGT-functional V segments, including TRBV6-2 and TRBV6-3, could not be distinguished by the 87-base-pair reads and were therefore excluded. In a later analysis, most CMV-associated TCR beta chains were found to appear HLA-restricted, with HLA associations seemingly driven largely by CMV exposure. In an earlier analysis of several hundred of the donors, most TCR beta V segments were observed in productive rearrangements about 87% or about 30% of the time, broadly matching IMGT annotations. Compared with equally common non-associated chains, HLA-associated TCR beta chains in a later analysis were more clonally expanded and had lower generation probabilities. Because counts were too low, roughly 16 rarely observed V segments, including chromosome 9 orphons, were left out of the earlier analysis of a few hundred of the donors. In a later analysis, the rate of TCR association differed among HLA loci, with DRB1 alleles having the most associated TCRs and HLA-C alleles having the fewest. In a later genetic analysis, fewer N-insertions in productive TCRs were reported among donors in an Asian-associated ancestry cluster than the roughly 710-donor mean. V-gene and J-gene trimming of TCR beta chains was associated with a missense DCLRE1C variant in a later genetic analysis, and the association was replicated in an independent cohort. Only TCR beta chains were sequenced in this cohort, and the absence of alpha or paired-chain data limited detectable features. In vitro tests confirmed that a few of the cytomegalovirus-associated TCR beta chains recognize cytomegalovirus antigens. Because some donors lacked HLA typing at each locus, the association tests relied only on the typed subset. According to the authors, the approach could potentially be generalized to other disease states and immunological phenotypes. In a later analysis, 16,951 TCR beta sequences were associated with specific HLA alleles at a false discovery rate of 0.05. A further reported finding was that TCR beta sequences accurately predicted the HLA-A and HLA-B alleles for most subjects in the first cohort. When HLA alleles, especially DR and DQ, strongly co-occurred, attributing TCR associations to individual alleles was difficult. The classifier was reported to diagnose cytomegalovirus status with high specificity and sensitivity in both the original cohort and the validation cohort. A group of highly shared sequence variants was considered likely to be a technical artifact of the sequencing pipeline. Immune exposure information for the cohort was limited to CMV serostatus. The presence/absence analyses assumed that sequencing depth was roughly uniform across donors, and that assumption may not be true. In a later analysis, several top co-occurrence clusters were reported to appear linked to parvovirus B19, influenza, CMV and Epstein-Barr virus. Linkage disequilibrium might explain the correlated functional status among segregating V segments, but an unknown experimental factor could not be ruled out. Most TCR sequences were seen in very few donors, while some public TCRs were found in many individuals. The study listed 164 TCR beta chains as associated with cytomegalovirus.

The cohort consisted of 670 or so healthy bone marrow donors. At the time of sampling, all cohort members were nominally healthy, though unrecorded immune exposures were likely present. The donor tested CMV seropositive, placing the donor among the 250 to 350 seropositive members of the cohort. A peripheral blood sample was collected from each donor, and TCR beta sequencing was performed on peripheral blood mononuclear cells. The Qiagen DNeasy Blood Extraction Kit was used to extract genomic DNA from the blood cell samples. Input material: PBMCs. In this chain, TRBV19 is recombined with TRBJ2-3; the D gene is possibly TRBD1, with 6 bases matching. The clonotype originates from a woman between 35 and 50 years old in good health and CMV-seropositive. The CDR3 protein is CASSNRAPDTQYF. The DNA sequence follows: TGTGCCAGTAGTAACAGGGCGCCAGATACGCAGTATTTT.